This T cell receptor (beta chain) came from a study of blood T cell repertoires in COVID-19. Study at large: Researchers got acute and convalescent COVID-19 samples from the United States, Italy and Spain. Sources were T cells, B-cell-depleted T cells, or PBMCs; the material itself was cDNA or gDNA.

V lost 7 bases, J lost 3 bases, and 11 bases stayed unmatched. CDR3 length: 15 residues. Germline V gives CDR1 KGHDR, CDR2 SFDVKD. Sequencing was performed with immunoSEQ multiplex PCR; in TCRdb, only in-frame clones are kept and a portion is missing. In the table there are 310,000 or so clones, 75% to 90% of which are singletons. The TCR originated in a woman between 50 and 59 years old who had recovered from COVID-19. Source material: peripheral blood. This chain joins TRBV24-1 and TRBJ2-7; 7 bases are shared with TRBD2. CDR3 residues: CATSPSGTTFYEQYF. DNA for the CDR3: TGTGCCACCAGCCCTTCCGGGACTACCTTCTACGAGCAGTACTTC.